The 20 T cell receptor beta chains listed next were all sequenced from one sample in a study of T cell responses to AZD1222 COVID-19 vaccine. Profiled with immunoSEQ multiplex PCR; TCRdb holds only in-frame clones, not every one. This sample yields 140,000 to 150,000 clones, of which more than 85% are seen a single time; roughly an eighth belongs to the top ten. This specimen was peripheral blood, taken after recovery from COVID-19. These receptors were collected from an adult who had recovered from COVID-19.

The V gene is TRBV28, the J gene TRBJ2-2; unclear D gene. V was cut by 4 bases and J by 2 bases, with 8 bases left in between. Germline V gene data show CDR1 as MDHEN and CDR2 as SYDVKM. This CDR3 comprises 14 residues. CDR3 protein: CASSWNYNTGELFF. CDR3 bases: TGTGCCAGCAGTTGGAACTATAACACCGGGGAGCTGTTTTTT. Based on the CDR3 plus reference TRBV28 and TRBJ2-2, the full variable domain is DVKVTQSSRYLVKRTGEKVFLECVQDMDHENMFWYRQDPGLGLRLIYFSYDVKMKEKGDIPEGYSVSREKKERFSLILESASTNQTSMYLCASSWNYNTGELFFGEGSRLTVL.

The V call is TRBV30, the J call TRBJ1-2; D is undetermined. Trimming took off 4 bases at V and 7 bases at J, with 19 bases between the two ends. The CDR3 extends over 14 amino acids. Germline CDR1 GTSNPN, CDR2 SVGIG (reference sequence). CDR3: CAWTRGFVWGGYTF. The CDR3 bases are TGTGCCTGGACCCGAGGCTTTGTATGGGGTGGCTACACCTTC.

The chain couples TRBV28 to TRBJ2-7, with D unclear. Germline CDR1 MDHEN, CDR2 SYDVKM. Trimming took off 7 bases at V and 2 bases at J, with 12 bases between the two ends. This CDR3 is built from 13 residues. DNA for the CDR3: TGTGCCAGCACCCCCTCGGCCCCCTACGAGCAGTACTTC. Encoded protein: CASTPSAPYEQYF.

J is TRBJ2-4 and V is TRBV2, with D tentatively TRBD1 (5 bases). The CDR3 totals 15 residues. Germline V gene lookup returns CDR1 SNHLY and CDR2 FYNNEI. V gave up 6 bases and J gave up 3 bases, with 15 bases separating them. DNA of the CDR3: TGTGCCAGCAGCAGACCCCAGGGCGACAAAAACATTCAGTACTTC. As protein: CASSRPQGDKNIQYF. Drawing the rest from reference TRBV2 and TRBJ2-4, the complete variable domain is EPEVTQTPSHQVTQMGQEVILRCVPISNHLYFYWYRQILGQKVEFLVSFYNNEISEKSEIFDDQFSVERPDGSNFTLKIRSTKLEDSAMYFCASSRPQGDKNIQYFGAGTRLSVL.

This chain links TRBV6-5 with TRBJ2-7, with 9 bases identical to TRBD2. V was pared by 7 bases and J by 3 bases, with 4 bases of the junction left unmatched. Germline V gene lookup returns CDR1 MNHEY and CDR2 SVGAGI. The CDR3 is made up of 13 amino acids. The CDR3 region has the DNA TGTGCCAGCATGGCTAGCGGGATCTACGAGCAGTACTTC. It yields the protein CASMASGIYEQYF.

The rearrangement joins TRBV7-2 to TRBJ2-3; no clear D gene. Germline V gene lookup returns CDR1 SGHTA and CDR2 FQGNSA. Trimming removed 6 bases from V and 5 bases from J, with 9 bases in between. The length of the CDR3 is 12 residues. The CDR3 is CASRDQLDTQYF. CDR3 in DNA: TGTGCCAGCAGGGACCAGCTAGATACGCAGTATTTT.

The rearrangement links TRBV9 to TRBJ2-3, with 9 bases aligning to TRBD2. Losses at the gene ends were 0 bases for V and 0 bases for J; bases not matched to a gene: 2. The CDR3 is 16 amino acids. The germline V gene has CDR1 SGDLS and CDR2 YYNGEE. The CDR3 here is CASSVDLAGSTDTQYF. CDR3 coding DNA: TGTGCCAGCAGCGTAGACCTAGCGGGAAGCACAGATACGCAGTATTTT.

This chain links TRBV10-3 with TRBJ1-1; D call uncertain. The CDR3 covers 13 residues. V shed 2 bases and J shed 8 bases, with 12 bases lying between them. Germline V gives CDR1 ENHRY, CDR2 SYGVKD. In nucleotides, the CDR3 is TGTGCCATCAGTGAGCCTCGGAGGGCGGAAGCTTTCTTT. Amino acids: CAISEPRRAEAFF.

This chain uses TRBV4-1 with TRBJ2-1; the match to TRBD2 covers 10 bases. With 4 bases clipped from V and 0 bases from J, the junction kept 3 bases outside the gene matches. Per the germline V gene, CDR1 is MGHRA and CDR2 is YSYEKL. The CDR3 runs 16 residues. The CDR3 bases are TGCGCCAGCAGCCTCCCTAGCGGGAGCTCCTACAATGAGCAGTTCTTC. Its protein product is CASSLPSGSSYNEQFF.

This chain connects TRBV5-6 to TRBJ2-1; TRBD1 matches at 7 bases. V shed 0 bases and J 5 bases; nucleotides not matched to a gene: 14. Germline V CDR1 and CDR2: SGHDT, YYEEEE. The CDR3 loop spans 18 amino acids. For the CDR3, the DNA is TGTGCCAGCAGCTTGGGCGCGGACAGGTTTGCGATCCACAATGAGCAGTTCTTC. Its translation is CASSLGADRFAIHNEQFF.

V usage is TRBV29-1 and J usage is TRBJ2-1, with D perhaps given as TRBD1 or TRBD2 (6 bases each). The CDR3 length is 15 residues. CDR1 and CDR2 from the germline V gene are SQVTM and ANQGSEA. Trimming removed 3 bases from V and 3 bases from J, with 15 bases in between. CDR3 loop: CSVEGGKTVYNEQFF. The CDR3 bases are TGCAGCGTTGAGGGGGGCAAGACCGTCTACAATGAGCAGTTCTTC.

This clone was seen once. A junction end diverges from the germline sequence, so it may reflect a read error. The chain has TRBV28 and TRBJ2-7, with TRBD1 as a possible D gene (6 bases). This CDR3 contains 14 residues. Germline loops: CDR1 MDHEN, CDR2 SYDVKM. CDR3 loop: CASSLGQLPPSLFF. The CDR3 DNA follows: TGTGCCAGCAGTTTAGGACAGCTCCCACCTTCTTTATTTTTC.

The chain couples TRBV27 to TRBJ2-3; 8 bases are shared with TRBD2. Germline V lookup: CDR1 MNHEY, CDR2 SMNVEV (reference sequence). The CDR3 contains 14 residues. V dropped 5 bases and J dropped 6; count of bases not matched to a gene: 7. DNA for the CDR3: TGTGCCAGCAGTCTAGGACTAGCTGGGGATACGCAGTATTTT. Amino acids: CASSLGLAGDTQYF.

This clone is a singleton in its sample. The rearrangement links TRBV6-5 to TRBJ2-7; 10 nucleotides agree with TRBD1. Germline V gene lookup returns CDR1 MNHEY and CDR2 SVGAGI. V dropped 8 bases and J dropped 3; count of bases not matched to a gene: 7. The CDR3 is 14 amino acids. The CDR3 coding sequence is TGTGCCAGCGATAGGGGACAGGGGTACTACGAGCAGTACTTC. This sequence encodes CASDRGQGYYEQYF.

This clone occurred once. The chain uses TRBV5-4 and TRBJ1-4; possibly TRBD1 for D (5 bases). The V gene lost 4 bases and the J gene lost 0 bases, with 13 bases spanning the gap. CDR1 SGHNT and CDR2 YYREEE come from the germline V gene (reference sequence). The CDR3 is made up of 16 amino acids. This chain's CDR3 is CASSQGTLSTNEKLFF. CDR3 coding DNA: TGTGCCAGCAGCCAAGGGACTCTCTCAACTAATGAAAAACTGTTTTTT.

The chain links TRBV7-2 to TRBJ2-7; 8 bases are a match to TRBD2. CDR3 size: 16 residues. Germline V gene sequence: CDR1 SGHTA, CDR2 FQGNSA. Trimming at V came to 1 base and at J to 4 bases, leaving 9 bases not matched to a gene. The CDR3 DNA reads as TGTGCCAGCAGCTTAGTTTTAGCGGGGAGTGTTTACGAGCAGTACTTC. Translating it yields CASSLVLAGSVYEQYF.

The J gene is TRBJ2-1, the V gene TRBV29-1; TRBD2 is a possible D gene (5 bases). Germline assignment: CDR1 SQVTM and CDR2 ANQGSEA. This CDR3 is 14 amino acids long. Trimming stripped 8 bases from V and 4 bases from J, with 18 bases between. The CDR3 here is CSSLGEGRYNEQFF. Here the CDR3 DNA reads TGCAGCTCCCTGGGAGAGGGCCGTTACAATGAGCAGTTCTTC.

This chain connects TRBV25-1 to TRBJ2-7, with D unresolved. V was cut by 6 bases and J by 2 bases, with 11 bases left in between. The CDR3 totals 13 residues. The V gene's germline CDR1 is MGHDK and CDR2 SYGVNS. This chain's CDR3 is CASRETGTYEQYF. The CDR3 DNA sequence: TGTGCCAGCAGGGAAACTGGAACCTACGAGCAGTACTTC.

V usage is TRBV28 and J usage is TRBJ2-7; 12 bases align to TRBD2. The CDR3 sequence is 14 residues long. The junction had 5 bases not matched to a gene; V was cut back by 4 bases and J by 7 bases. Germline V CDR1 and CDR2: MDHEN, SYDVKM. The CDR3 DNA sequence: TGTGCCAGCAGTTCTAGCGGGAGGGCCCGGGAGCAGTACTTC. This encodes CASSSSGRAREQYF.

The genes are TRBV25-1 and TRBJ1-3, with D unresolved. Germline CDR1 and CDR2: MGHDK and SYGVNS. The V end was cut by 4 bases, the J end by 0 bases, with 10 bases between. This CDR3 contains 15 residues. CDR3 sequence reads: CASSVSDYSGNTIYF. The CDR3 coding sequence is TGTGCCAGCAGTGTCTCGGACTACTCTGGAAACACCATATATTTT.